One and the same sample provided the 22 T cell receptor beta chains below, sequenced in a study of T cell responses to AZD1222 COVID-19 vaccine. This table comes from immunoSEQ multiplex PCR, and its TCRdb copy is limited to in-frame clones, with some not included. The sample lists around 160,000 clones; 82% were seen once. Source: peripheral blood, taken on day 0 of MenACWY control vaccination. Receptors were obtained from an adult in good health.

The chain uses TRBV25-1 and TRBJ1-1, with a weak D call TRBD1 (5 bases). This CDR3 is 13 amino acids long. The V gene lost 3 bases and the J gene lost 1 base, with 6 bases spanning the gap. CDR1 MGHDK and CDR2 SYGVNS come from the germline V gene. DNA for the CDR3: TGTGCCAGCAGTGAGGGGGAGAACACTGAAGCTTTCTTT. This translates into CASSEGENTEAFF.

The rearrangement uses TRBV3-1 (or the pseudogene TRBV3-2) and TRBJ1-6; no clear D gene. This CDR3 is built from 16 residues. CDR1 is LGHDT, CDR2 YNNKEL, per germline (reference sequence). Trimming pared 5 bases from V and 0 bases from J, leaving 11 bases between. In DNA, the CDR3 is TGTGCCAGCAGCTCCTCACTGAGCTCCTATAATTCACCCCTCCACTTT. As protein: CASSSSLSSYNSPLHF.

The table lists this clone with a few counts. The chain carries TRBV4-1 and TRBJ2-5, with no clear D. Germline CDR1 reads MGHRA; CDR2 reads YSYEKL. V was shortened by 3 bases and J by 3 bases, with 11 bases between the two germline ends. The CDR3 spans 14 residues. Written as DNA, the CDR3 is TGCGCCAGCAGCCATATGGATTTAGAAGAGACCCAGTACTTC. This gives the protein CASSHMDLEETQYF.

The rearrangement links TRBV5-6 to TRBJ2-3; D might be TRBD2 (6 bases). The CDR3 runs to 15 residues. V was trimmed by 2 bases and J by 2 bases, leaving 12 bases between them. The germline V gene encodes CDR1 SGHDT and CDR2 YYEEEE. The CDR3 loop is CASSLWGDPTDTQYF. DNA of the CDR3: TGTGCCAGCAGCTTATGGGGGGATCCCACAGATACGCAGTATTTT.

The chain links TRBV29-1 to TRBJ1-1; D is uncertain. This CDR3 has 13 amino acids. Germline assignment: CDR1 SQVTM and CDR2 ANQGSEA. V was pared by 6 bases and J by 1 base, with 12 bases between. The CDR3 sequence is CSVAIGRNTEAFF. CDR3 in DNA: TGCAGCGTGGCCATCGGTAGGAACACTGAAGCTTTCTTT.

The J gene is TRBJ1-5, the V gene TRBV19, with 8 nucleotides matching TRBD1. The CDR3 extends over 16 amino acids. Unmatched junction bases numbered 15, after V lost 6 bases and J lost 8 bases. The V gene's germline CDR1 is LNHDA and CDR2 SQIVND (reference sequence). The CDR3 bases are TGTGCCAGTAGACTCCGGACAGGGCCCTGGGAGGAGCCCCAGCATTTT. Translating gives CASRLRTGPWEEPQHF. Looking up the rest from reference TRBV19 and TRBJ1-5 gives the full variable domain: DGGITQSPKYLFRKEGQNVTLSCEQNLNHDAMYWYRQDPGQGLRLIYYSQIVNDFQKGDIAEGYSVSREKKESFPLTVTSAQKNPTAFYLCASRLRTGPWEEPQHFGDGTRLSIL.

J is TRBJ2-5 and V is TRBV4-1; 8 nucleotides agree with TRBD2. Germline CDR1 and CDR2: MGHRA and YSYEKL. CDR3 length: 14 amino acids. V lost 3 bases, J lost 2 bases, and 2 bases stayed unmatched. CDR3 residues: CASSQREAQETQYF. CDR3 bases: TGCGCCAGCAGCCAGCGGGAGGCTCAAGAGACCCAGTACTTC.

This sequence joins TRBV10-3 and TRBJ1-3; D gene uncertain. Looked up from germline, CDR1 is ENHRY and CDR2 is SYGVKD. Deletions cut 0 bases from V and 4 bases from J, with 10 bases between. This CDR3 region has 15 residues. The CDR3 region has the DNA TGTGCCATCAGTGAGTCGATGGGTTTGGGAAACACCATATATTTT. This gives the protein CAISESMGLGNTIYF.

This chain's CDR3 is CASEGPAGYTF. As DNA, the CDR3 is TGTGCCAGCGAGGGGCCAGCTGGCTACACCTTC. The chain combines TRBV6-5 with TRBJ1-2, with D possibly being TRBD1 (5 bases). The CDR3 length is 11 residues. The germline V gene has CDR1 MNHEY and CDR2 SVGAGI. Trimming took off 8 bases at V and 7 bases at J, with 11 bases between the two ends.

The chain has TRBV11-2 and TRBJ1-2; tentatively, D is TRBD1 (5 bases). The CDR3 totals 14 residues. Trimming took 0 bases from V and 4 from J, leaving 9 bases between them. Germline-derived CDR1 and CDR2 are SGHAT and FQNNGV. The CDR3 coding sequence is TGTGCCAGCAGCTTAGAGCCAGGGCGCTATGGCTACACCTTC. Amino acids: CASSLEPGRYGYTF.

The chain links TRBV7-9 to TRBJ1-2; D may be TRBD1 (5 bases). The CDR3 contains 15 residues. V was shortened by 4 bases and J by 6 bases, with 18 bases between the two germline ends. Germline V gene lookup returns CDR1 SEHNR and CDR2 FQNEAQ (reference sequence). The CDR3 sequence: CASSSSTAVVDGYTF. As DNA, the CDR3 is TGTGCCAGCAGCTCTTCGACAGCGGTAGTAGATGGCTACACCTTC.

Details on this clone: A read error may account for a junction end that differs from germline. The CDR3 DNA is TGTGCCAGCAGCTCTGCTAGGACAGGGCCCATGTATTTT. Protein product: CASSSARTGPMYF. This chain uses TRBV11-2 with TRBJ1-5; 8 bases map to TRBD1. This CDR3 region has 13 residues. Germline CDR1 reads SGHAT; CDR2 reads FQNNGV.

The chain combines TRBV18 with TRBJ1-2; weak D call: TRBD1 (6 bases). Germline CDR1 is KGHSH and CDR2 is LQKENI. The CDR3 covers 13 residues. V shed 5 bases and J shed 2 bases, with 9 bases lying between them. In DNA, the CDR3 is TGTGCCAGCTCAACCACAGGGAACTATGGCTACACCTTC. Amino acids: CASSTTGNYGYTF.

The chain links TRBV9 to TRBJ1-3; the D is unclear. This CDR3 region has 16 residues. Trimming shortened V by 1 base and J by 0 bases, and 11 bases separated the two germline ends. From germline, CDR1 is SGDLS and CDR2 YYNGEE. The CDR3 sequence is CASSVKQESSGNTIYF. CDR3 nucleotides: TGTGCCAGCAGCGTAAAACAAGAAAGCTCTGGAAACACCATATATTTT.

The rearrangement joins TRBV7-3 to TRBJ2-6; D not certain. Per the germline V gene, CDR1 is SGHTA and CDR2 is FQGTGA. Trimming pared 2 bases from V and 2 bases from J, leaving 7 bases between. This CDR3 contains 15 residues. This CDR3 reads CASSLFGAGANVLTF. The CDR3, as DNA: TGTGCCAGCAGCTTATTTGGGGCTGGGGCCAACGTCCTGACTTTC.

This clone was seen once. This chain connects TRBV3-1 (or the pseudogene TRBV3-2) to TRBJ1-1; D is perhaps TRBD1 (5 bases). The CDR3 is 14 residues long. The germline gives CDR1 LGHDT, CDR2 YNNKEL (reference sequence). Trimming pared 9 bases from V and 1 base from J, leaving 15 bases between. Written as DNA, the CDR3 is TGTGCCAGTCGGCCGCACGGGGGGAACACTGAAGCTTTCTTT. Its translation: CASRPHGGNTEAFF.

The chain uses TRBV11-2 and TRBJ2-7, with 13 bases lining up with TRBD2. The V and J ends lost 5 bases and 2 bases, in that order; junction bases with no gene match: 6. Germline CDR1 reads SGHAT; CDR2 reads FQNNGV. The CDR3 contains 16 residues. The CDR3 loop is CASSGTSGDPPYEQYF. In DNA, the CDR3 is TGTGCCAGCAGCGGGACTAGCGGGGACCCGCCCTACGAGCAGTACTTC.

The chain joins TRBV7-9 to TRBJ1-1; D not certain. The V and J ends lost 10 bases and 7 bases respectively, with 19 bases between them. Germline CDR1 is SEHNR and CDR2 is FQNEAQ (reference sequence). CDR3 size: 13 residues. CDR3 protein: CATRSLLSIEAFF. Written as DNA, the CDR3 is TGTGCCACCCGGAGCCTCCTCAGCATTGAAGCTTTCTTT.

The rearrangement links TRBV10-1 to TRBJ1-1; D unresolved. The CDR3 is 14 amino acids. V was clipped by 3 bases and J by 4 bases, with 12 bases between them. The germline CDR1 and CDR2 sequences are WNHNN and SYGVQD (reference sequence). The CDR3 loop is CASSDQRVSTEAFF. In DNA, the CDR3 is TGCGCCAGCAGTGACCAGAGAGTTAGCACTGAAGCTTTCTTT.

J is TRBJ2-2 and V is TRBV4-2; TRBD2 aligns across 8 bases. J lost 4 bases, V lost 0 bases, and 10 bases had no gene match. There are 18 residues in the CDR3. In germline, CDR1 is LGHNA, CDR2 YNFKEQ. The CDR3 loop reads CASSQEITGGAGTGELFF. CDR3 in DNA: TGTGCCAGCAGCCAAGAAATCACCGGGGGGGCCGGCACCGGGGAGCTGTTTTTT.

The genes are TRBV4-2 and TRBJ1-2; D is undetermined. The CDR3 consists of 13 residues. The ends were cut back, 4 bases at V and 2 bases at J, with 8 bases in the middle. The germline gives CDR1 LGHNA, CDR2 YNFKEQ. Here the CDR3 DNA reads TGTGCCAGCAGCCTCCAAGGGAACTATGGCTACACCTTC. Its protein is CASSLQGNYGYTF.

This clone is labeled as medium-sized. The CDR3 DNA reads as TGTGCCAGCAGCTCCGGGTCCCCCTACGAGCAGTACTTC. It yields the protein CASSSGSPYEQYF. This rearrangement joins TRBV7-9 to TRBJ2-7; D unresolved. Trimming pared 4 bases from V and 2 bases from J, leaving 9 bases between. This CDR3 is 13 amino acids long. The germline V gene encodes CDR1 SEHNR and CDR2 FQNEAQ (reference sequence).